This T cell receptor (beta chain) was found in a study of PD-1 blockade in classical Hodgkin lymphoma. In every patient, relapse followed autologous stem cell transplantation, while exposure to brentuximab vedotin differed. Magnetic negative selection served to purify CD4+ T cells out of PBMCs that had been thawed. The method was immunoSEQ multiplex PCR; TCRdb's version includes in-frame clones alone and lacks a portion of them. Here the sample spans over 8,500 clones, 80% to 85% being singletons. V shed 6 bases and J shed 3 bases, with 15 bases lying between them. There are 15 residues in the CDR3. Per the germline V gene, CDR1 is SNHLY and CDR2 is FYNNEI.

The sample consisted of CD4+ T cells from blood, taken at baseline. The sequence was collected from a human donor with classical Hodgkin lymphoma. The rearrangement joins TRBV2 to TRBJ1-5; tentative D call: TRBD1 (6 bases). CDR3 residues: CASRETGQFNQPQHF. Here the CDR3 DNA reads TGTGCCAGCAGGGAAACGGGACAATTCAATCAGCCCCAGCATTTT. The whole variable domain, remainder taken from reference TRBV2 and TRBJ1-5, is EPEVTQTPSHQVTQMGQEVILRCVPISNHLYFYWYRQILGQKVEFLVSFYNNEISEKSEIFDDQFSVERPDGSNFTLKIRSTKLEDSAMYFCASRETGQFNQPQHFGDGTRLSIL.